This T cell receptor (beta chain) was captured in a study of Tregs in tolerant kidney transplant recipients. Study-wide results and limits: For some patients, primers changed over time, blocking nucleotide-level comparison.

CD4+CD25+CD127- Tregs, CD4+CD25- non-Tregs, CD4 and CD8 cells were sorted. A note on this clone: Its antigen remains unidentified. Read coverage stops 3 residues before the CDR3 terminus; the germline J gene supplies the remainder.

The germline V gene encodes CDR1 SQVTM and CDR2 ANQGSEA. V lost 1 base and J 2 bases, leaving 6 bases between the germline ends. The CDR3 totals 13 residues. Sequencing was performed with immunoSEQ multiplex PCR; in TCRdb, only in-frame clones are kept and a portion is missing. The sample table sets out approximately 49,000 clones. The material was CD4+ T cells from blood, obtained before the transplant. V and J are TRBV29-1 and TRBJ1-3; D is undetermined. This TCR derives from a human donor who received a combined kidney and bone marrow transplant. CDR3 in amino acids: CSVEGWPGNTIYF. The sequenced part of the CDR3 DNA is TGCAGCGTTGAAGGATGGCCTGGAAACACC.